These 21 T cell receptor beta chains came from one sample sequenced in a study of cytomegalovirus exposure and HLA in healthy donors. The PCR employed 60 Vbeta primers together with 13 Jbeta primers. The method was immunoSEQ multiplex PCR; TCRdb's version includes in-frame clones alone and lacks a portion of them. The sample includes 120,000 or so clones, roughly 10% of them seen just once. Material for sequencing was PBMCs. Every receptor here comes from a woman aged 18-29 years in good health and CMV-seropositive.

The chain carries TRBV5-1 and TRBJ1-4, with 7 positions matching TRBD1. Germline V gene lookup returns CDR1 SGHRS and CDR2 YFSETQ. J lost 3 bases, V lost 0 bases, and 5 bases had no gene match. This CDR3 region has 16 residues. The CDR3 loop reads CASSLGTGAANEKLFF. The CDR3 coding sequence is TGCGCCAGCAGCTTGGGGACAGGAGCGGCTAATGAAAAACTGTTTTTT.

The rearrangement joins TRBV4-1 to TRBJ2-7; a weak D match, TRBD2 (6 bases). V was trimmed by 4 bases and J by 7 bases, leaving 11 bases between them. This CDR3 spans 12 amino acids. Germline CDR1 is MGHRA and CDR2 is YSYEKL. CDR3 sequence: CASSRTAGEQYF. CDR3 bases: TGCGCCAGCAGCCGGACGGCGGGGGAGCAGTACTTC.

On this clone: Germline and junction disagree at one end, which may indicate a read error. The V call is TRBV25-1, the J call TRBJ2-3; 8 positions agree with TRBD2. Germline lookup yields CDR1 MGHDK and CDR2 SYGVNS. This CDR3 is 16 amino acids long. The CDR3 protein is CASRTPLADYTDKQYF. The CDR3 DNA reads TGTGCCAGCAGGACCCCACTAGCGGACTACACAGATAAGCAGTATTTT.

This sequence joins TRBV18 and TRBJ2-1; D is possibly TRBD2 (5 bases). The CDR3 runs 16 residues. Germline values: CDR1 KGHSH, CDR2 LQKENI. V lost 0 bases and J 3 bases, leaving 12 bases between the germline ends. This CDR3 reads CASSPPGSGVYNEQFF. CDR3 DNA: TGTGCCAGCTCACCACCTGGGAGCGGAGTCTACAATGAGCAGTTCTTC. Looking up the rest from reference TRBV18 and TRBJ2-1 gives the full variable domain: NAGVMQNPRHLVRRRGQEARLRCSPMKGHSHVYWYRQLPEEGLKFMVYLQKENIIDESGMPKERFSAEFPKEGPSILRIQQVVRGDSAAYFCASSPPGSGVYNEQFFGPGTRLTVL.

V and J are TRBV7-3 and TRBJ2-1; TRBD2 aligns across 7 bases. The CDR3 extends over 16 amino acids. From germline, CDR1 is SGHTA and CDR2 FQGTGA. V shed 1 base, J shed 2 bases, and the junction held 5 bases outside the gene matches. The CDR3 sequence: CASSLNPGGTYNEQFF. Here the CDR3 DNA reads TGTGCCAGCAGCTTAAATCCGGGAGGCACCTACAATGAGCAGTTCTTC.

The rearrangement uses TRBV28 and TRBJ2-1; 14 bases are a match to TRBD2. The V gene end was trimmed by 5 bases and the J gene end by 9 bases; junction bases not matched to a gene: 6. The CDR3 loop spans 15 amino acids. In germline, CDR1 is MDHEN, CDR2 SYDVKM. The CDR3 sequence: CASSPGTSGSSEQFF. The DNA of the CDR3 is TGTGCCAGCAGTCCAGGGACTAGCGGGAGCTCTGAGCAGTTCTTC.

This clone was found a few times. This rearrangement joins TRBV6-4 to TRBJ2-1, with 13 bases aligning to TRBD2. V lost 5 bases, J lost 10 bases, and 8 bases stayed unmatched. Germline loops: CDR1 MRHNA, CDR2 SNTAGT. CDR3 length equals 15 residues. CDR3 nucleotides: TGTGCCAGCAGTACCGGGACTAGCGGGGTGGGGGAGCAGTTCTTC. Translation: CASSTGTSGVGEQFF.

This clone was detected a few times. V and J are TRBV11-3 and TRBJ1-1; 7 bases are a match to TRBD1. The CDR3 is 15 residues long. Germline V lookup: CDR1 SGHNT, CDR2 YENEEA. Trimming cost V 2 bases and J 5 bases; bases outside gene matches: 8. This chain's CDR3 is CASSLFEQGRTEAFF. The CDR3 DNA reads as TGTGCCAGCAGCTTATTTGAACAGGGGAGGACTGAAGCTTTCTTT.

This clone has just a few counts. This chain uses TRBV27 with TRBJ2-7; 8 nucleotides agree with TRBD2. CDR1 is MNHEY, CDR2 SMNVEV, per germline (reference sequence). The CDR3 is 13 residues long. V lost 6 bases, J lost 3 bases, and 4 bases stayed unmatched. The DNA for the CDR3 is TGTGCCAGCAGAAAAGCGGGGGTCTACGAGCAGTACTTC. Its translation: CASRKAGVYEQYF.

This clone has just a few counts. This chain joins TRBV4-2 and TRBJ2-2, with 11 nucleotides matching TRBD2. The CDR3 has 20 residues. The junction had 9 bases not matched to a gene; V was cut back by 0 bases and J by 0 bases. Germline CDR1 and CDR2: LGHNA and YNFKEQ. The CDR3 DNA is TGTGCCAGCAGCCAAGATGCTAGCGGGAGGCATTTCGCGAACACCGGGGAGCTGTTTTTT. This codes for CASSQDASGRHFANTGELFF.

The rearrangement joins TRBV27 to TRBJ1-4, with 7 positions matching TRBD1. CDR1 is MNHEY, CDR2 SMNVEV, per germline (reference sequence). The length of the CDR3 is 13 residues. The V segment lost 7 bases and the J segment 8 bases; nucleotides outside the gene matches: 7. The CDR3 DNA reads as TGTGCCAGCACACGACAGGGAGGCGAAAAACTGTTTTTT. This translates into CASTRQGGEKLFF.

CDR3 nucleotides: TGTGCCAGCAGCCCGACACAAATGAACTATGGCTACACCTTC. This sequence encodes CASSPTQMNYGYTF. The chain is built from TRBV7-2 and TRBJ1-2; D remains ambiguous. There are 14 residues in the CDR3. V was trimmed by 5 bases and J by 2 bases, leaving 12 bases between them. Germline CDR1 and CDR2: SGHTA and FQGNSA.

The chain is built from TRBV7-9 and TRBJ1-2, with 8 nucleotides matching TRBD1. This CDR3 has 15 amino acids. Germline V gene lookup returns CDR1 SEHNR and CDR2 FQNEAQ (reference sequence). With 5 bases clipped from V and 1 base from J, the junction kept 6 bases outside the gene matches. CDR3 in amino acids: CASSARQGINYGYTF. DNA of the CDR3: TGTGCCAGCAGCGCCCGACAGGGGATTAACTATGGCTACACCTTC.

This clone came up a few times. The V gene is TRBV4-1, the J gene TRBJ2-7, with TRBD2 matching over 9 bases. Germline CDR1 is MGHRA and CDR2 is YSYEKL. Trimming cost V 0 bases and J 1 base; bases outside gene matches: 4. CDR3 length: 16 residues. CDR3 DNA sequence: TGCGCCAGCAGCCAAGATGGGCTAGCGGGGTCCTACGAGCAGTACTTC. It encodes CASSQDGLAGSYEQYF.

The chain uses TRBV5-1 and TRBJ2-1, with D possibly TRBD2 on 5 matching bases. V was pared by 4 bases and J by 3 bases, with 11 bases between. The CDR3 totals 14 residues. In germline, CDR1 is SGHRS, CDR2 YFSETQ. As DNA, the CDR3 is TGCGCCAGCAGCGCCGAGGGAGTCTACAATGAGCAGTTCTTC. Residues: CASSAEGVYNEQFF.

The chain links TRBV9 to TRBJ2-6; D may be TRBD1 (5 bases). CDR1 is SGDLS, CDR2 YYNGEE, per germline. The germline V and J ends were trimmed by 0 bases and 2 bases, with 6 bases remaining between them. The CDR3 has 15 residues. CDR3 DNA: TGTGCCAGCAGCGTAGCAGGGACTGGGGCCAACGTCCTGACTTTC. Protein sequence: CASSVAGTGANVLTF.

This chain connects TRBV5-1 to TRBJ1-1; D is uncertain. The CDR3 has 15 residues. Germline values: CDR1 SGHRS, CDR2 YFSETQ. V was shortened by 4 bases and J by 9 bases, with 22 bases between the two germline ends. The CDR3 sequence is CASSPERVKVGQAFF. The CDR3 DNA reads TGCGCCAGCAGCCCCGAACGAGTAAAGGTGGGCCAAGCTTTCTTT.

The V gene is TRBV19, the J gene TRBJ1-2; no firm D call. Trimming shortened V by 4 bases and J by 4 bases, and 7 bases separated the two germline ends. In germline, CDR1 is LNHDA, CDR2 SQIVND (reference sequence). The CDR3 is made up of 12 amino acids. The CDR3 region has the DNA TGTGCCAGTAGTACAGGTGGCTATGGCTACACCTTC. Its protein is CASSTGGYGYTF.

The chain is built from TRBV10-3 and TRBJ2-7; 8 bases match TRBD2. Germline CDR1 ENHRY, CDR2 SYGVKD. V shed 5 bases, J shed 2 bases, and the junction held 8 bases outside the gene matches. This CDR3 spans 15 amino acids. The CDR3 DNA follows: TGTGCCATCAGTTTTAGTAGCGGGAAGACCTACGAGCAGTACTTC. Amino acid sequence: CAISFSSGKTYEQYF.

This clone was seen more than once but under ten times. The chain employs TRBV28 and TRBJ2-7; 15 bases line up with TRBD2. CDR1 and CDR2 from the germline V gene are MDHEN and SYDVKM. The CDR3 runs to 15 residues. The ends lost 6 bases at V and 4 bases at J; junction bases unmatched: 4. CDR3 bases: TGTGCCAGCAGCCCGGGACTAGCGGGAGGTTACGAGCAGTACTTC. Protein: CASSPGLAGGYEQYF.

This clone was found a few times. The DNA of the CDR3 is TGTGCCAGCAGCCCCAGGAACAGGGAGAAGAACTATGGCTACACCTTC. Translating it yields CASSPRNREKNYGYTF. This chain connects TRBV16 to TRBJ1-2; weak D call: TRBD1 (6 bases). Between the trimmed V and J ends, which lost 4 bases and 2 bases, there was a span of 17 bases. CDR1 is KGHSY and CDR2 is FQNENV in the germline V gene. The CDR3 has 16 residues. Supplemented by reference TRBV16 and TRBJ1-2, the full variable domain reads GEEVAQTPKHLVRGEGQKAKLYCAPIKGHSYVFWYQQVLKNEFKFLISFQNENVFDETGMPKERFSAKCLPNSPCSLEIQATKLEDSAVYFCASSPRNREKNYGYTFGSGTRLTVV.